A single sample gave rise to the 21 T cell receptor beta chains below, sequenced in a study of blood T cells in healthy people across ages. Alongside a J-beta primer mix, a sample-barcoded 5' primer served in a second PCR lasting roughly 7 to 11 cycles. Via MiXCR, TCRdb re-called the 5' RACE reads, giving one row per CDR3 protein. This table has approximately 1.5 million distinct CDR3 sequences, approximately 43% appearing once. The sequenced sample consisted of blood. All receptors derive from a woman younger than 35 in good health.

This clonotype was counted only a few times. The rearrangement joins TRBV6-2 or TRBV6-3 to TRBJ2-5; 12 nucleotides align to TRBD2. Germline CDR1 and CDR2: MNHEY and SVGEGT. Unmatched junction bases numbered 20, after V lost 4 bases and J lost 11 bases. The CDR3 extends over 18 amino acids. The CDR3 nucleotides are TGTGCCAGCAGTTTGCTAGCGGGGGGGACTTACCTTAGGGATGAGCAGTACTTC. Translation gives CASSLLAGGTYLRDEQYF.

This clonotype was observed a handful of times. The chain combines TRBV7-2 with TRBJ2-3; TRBD1 matches at 7 bases. Per the germline V gene, CDR1 is SGHTA and CDR2 is FQGNSA. CDR3 length equals 15 residues. V shed 4 bases and J 6 bases; nucleotides not matched to a gene: 10. CDR3 nucleotide sequence: TGTGCCAGCAGCTCTGCCGACAGGGTCGGTGATACGCAGTATTTT. Translating gives CASSSADRVGDTQYF. The complete variable domain, with remaining parts taken from reference TRBV7-2 and TRBJ2-3, reads GAGVSQSPSNKVTEKGKDVELRCDPISGHTALYWYRQSLGQGLEFLIYFQGNSAPDKSGLPSDRFSAERTGGSVSTLTIQRTQQEDSAVYLCASSSADRVGDTQYFGPGTRLTVL.

This clonotype was observed many times. The chain combines TRBV29-1 with TRBJ2-4; unclear D gene. Looked up from germline, CDR1 is SQVTM and CDR2 is ANQGSEA. The CDR3 is made up of 14 amino acids. Deletions cut 0 bases from V and 0 bases from J, with 6 bases between. CDR3 nucleotide sequence: TGCAGCGTTGAAGACCCTCTAGCCAAAAACATTCAGTACTTC. This encodes CSVEDPLAKNIQYF.

Here the CDR3 reads CASSIGLASDTQYF. CDR3 DNA sequence: TGTGCCAGCAGCATCGGACTAGCGTCAGATACGCAGTATTTT. The rearrangement links TRBV7-6 to TRBJ2-3; 9 nucleotides agree with TRBD2. The CDR3 runs 14 residues. The trim removed 5 bases at V and 4 bases at J, leaving 4 bases unmatched. Per germline, CDR1 SGHVS and CDR2 FNYEAQ.

CDR3 coding DNA: TGTGCCAGCAGCCCGATCGCGGGGCCATACACCTTC. Protein sequence: CASSPIAGPYTF. The chain carries TRBV6-2 or TRBV6-3 and TRBJ1-2, with D maybe TRBD1 (5 bases). V was shortened by 6 bases and J by 11 bases, with 16 bases between the two germline ends. Germline values: CDR1 MNHEY, CDR2 SVGEGT. The CDR3 consists of 12 residues.

This clonotype was seen only a few times. The rearrangement links TRBV7-2 to TRBJ1-2, with a possible D match to TRBD1 (6 bases). Germline CDR1 reads SGHTA; CDR2 reads FQGNSA. The CDR3 loop spans 16 amino acids. The V end was cut by 0 bases, the J end by 8 bases, with 19 bases between. The CDR3 reads CASSLAPNGQGRGYTF. Here the CDR3 DNA reads TGTGCCAGCAGCTTAGCTCCAAATGGGCAGGGGAGAGGCTACACCTTC.

This clonotype was picked up a small number of times. This chain links TRBV20-1 with TRBJ1-2; D is perhaps TRBD1 (5 bases). This CDR3 has 13 residues. Trimming stripped 6 bases from V and 5 bases from J, with 16 bases between. In germline, CDR1 is DFQATT, CDR2 SNEGSKA (reference sequence). CDR3 DNA: TGCAGTGCCAATAGCAGAGGGGTATATGGCTACACCTTC. Translating it yields CSANSRGVYGYTF.

This rearrangement joins TRBV6-5 to TRBJ2-3, with a weak D call TRBD2 (5 bases). The V end lost 6 bases, the J end lost 4 bases, and 17 bases lay between the germline ends. The CDR3 spans 15 residues. Germline values: CDR1 MNHEY, CDR2 SVGAGI. CDR3 sequence reads: CASSPDWTRADTQYF. CDR3 bases: TGTGCCAGCAGCCCGGACTGGACCCGGGCAGATACGCAGTATTTT.

This rearrangement joins TRBV7-2 to TRBJ1-1; D gene uncertain. V was pared by 4 bases and J by 1 base, with 10 bases between. Germline V lookup: CDR1 SGHTA, CDR2 FQGNSA. This CDR3 contains 14 residues. This CDR3 is CASSSGVWNTEAFF. In DNA, the CDR3 is TGTGCCAGCAGCTCAGGCGTGTGGAACACTGAAGCTTTCTTT.

The rearrangement links TRBV6-1 to TRBJ1-1; D unresolved. CDR3 length equals 14 residues. Trimming stripped 3 bases from V and 0 bases from J, with 8 bases between. From germline, CDR1 is MNHNS and CDR2 SASEGT. The CDR3 region is CASSETSLNTEAFF. CDR3 DNA: TGTGCCAGCAGTGAGACCTCGTTGAACACTGAAGCTTTCTTT.

This clonotype came up many times. The rearrangement uses TRBV11-2 and TRBJ2-1; either TRBD1 or TRBD2 may supply D (5 bases each). This CDR3 is 13 amino acids long. Trimming left V 6 bases short and J 13 bases short, with 19 bases between. Germline values: CDR1 SGHAT, CDR2 FQNNGV. The CDR3 region is CASRHYAREIQFF. DNA of the CDR3: TGTGCCAGCAGACATTACGCCAGGGAGATTCAGTTCTTC.

The V and J genes are TRBV20-1 and TRBJ2-1; 9 nucleotides agree with TRBD2. The V segment lost 0 bases and the J segment 3 bases; nucleotides outside the gene matches: 6. Germline lookup yields CDR1 DFQATT and CDR2 SNEGSKA (reference sequence). The CDR3 has 16 residues. The CDR3 sequence: CSARDSRTSVYNEQFF. The CDR3 DNA reads TGCAGTGCTAGAGATTCTCGGACTAGCGTCTACAATGAGCAGTTCTTC.

The rearrangement links TRBV29-1 to TRBJ2-5; 8 nucleotides align to TRBD2. The assigned J gene may be wrong: the sequence end matches TRBJ2-7 better. Germline loops: CDR1 SQVTM, CDR2 ANQGSEA. The CDR3 contains 14 residues. The CDR3 coding sequence is TGCAGCGCGGGCGGGAGGCAGGGTCGCTACGAGCAGTACTTC. Amino acid sequence: CSAGGRQGRYEQYF.

The rearrangement uses TRBV10-2 and TRBJ2-3, with 8 bases fitting TRBD1. Trimming cost V 7 bases and J 8 bases; bases outside gene matches: 8. Looked up from germline, CDR1 is WSHSY and CDR2 is SAAADI. This CDR3 has 13 residues. CDR3 sequence reads: CASTGQGGSTQYF. The CDR3 DNA reads TGCGCCAGCACAGGACAGGGCGGATCTACGCAGTATTTT.

V is TRBV6-6 and J is TRBJ2-5; the match to TRBD1 covers 8 bases. The CDR3 is 15 residues long. After removal of 7 bases from V and 11 bases from J, the junction contained 18 bases not matched to a gene. In germline, CDR1 is MNHNY, CDR2 SVGAGI (reference sequence). DNA for the CDR3: TGTGCCAGCATCCCTCCCGGACAGGGAAAAAATGAGCAGTACTTC. Protein sequence: CASIPPGQGKNEQYF.

This clonotype showed up just a few times. The chain has TRBV28 and TRBJ2-3; the D is unclear. CDR1 and CDR2 (germline): MDHEN, SYDVKM. The CDR3 sequence is 13 residues long. V was shortened by 7 bases and J by 2 bases, with 10 bases between the two germline ends. The CDR3 spells CASKDASTDTQYF. CDR3 sequence (DNA): TGTGCCAGCAAGGATGCGTCCACAGATACGCAGTATTTT.

In its sample, this clonotype was seen a few times. The rearrangement uses TRBV7-9 and TRBJ2-7, with 7 bases matching TRBD2. The CDR3 runs to 15 residues. J gave up 2 bases and V 4 bases, and 8 bases lay outside the gene matches. The germline V gene encodes CDR1 SEHNR and CDR2 FQNEAQ (reference sequence). The CDR3 reads CASSSFALAAYEQYF. The CDR3 DNA is TGTGCCAGCAGCTCCTTTGCGCTAGCGGCCTACGAGCAGTACTTC.

The chain uses TRBV20-1 and TRBJ1-2; 9 bases fit TRBD1. The CDR3 covers 14 residues. Trimming at V came to 7 bases and at J to 7 bases, leaving 13 bases not matched to a gene. The germline CDR1 and CDR2 sequences are DFQATT and SNEGSKA (reference sequence). The CDR3 region has the DNA TGCAGTGGCCTCCCCGGGACAGGGACGGGTGGCTACACCTTC. Translated, it gives CSGLPGTGTGGYTF.

The rearrangement uses TRBV4-1 and TRBJ1-2; no clear D gene. From germline, CDR1 is MGHRA and CDR2 YSYEKL. V gave up 0 bases and J gave up 4 bases, with 15 bases separating them. The CDR3 is 16 amino acids. CDR3 nucleotide sequence: TGCGCCAGCAGCCAAGATTCGAGGGAGTTCGCCTATGGCTACACCTTC. The encoded protein is CASSQDSREFAYGYTF.

This clonotype was detected only a few times. This sequence joins TRBV6-2 or TRBV6-3 and TRBJ2-4, with no clear D. Germline-derived CDR1 and CDR2 are MNHEY and SVGEGT. The CDR3 runs to 16 residues. Trimming cost V 5 bases and J 6 bases, with 20 bases left between them. The chain's CDR3 is CASSPSGLSLRNIQYF. In DNA form, the CDR3 reads TGTGCCAGCAGTCCCTCTGGGCTGTCCCTACGAAACATTCAGTACTTC.

V and J are TRBV12-3 or TRBV12-4 and TRBJ2-3; D gene unclear. CDR3 length: 17 residues. With 5 bases removed from V and 4 bases from J, the gap between germline ends came to 22 bases. CDR3 sequence: CASSPILRFEMADTQYF. The DNA for the CDR3 is TGTGCCAGCAGTCCGATCTTGAGATTTGAGATGGCAGATACGCAGTATTTT.